This T cell receptor beta chain was identified during a study of tumor-infiltrating lymphocytes in primary liver carcinoma. The CDR3 sequence is 16 residues long. Study-wide results and caveats: Since the samples were bulk and unsorted, the CD4+ and CD8+ repertoires were not compared.

Unsorted whole blood yielded blood RNA, and germline DNA was extracted as well. Making TCR beta cDNA involved around 500 ng total RNA and a constant-region primer. Investigators got TCR beta libraries out of three nested multiplex PCR rounds, done with slightly modified ARM-PCR. Researchers ran the first two PCR rounds for roughly 11 cycles each with TRBV1-TRBV30 forward primers and a C-beta reverse primer. TCRdb independently ran MiXCR on the multiplex PCR reads; one entry per CDR3 protein. The sample yields some 200,000 distinct CDR3 sequences, less than 65% seen once. In regard to this clonotype: What it binds is unknown. Possible read error: a much larger clone is one base away.

Sequenced sample: peripheral blood. The chain carries TRBV12-3 or TRBV12-4 and TRBJ2-6, with D possibly being TRBD1 (6 bases). The sequence came from a woman aged 60-75 years with primary liver carcinoma and hepatitis B virus infection. The CDR3 nucleotides read TGTGCCAGCAGTTTGACAGGAAAGGCTGGGGCCAACATCCTGACTTTC. Translated, it gives CASSLTGKAGANILTF.